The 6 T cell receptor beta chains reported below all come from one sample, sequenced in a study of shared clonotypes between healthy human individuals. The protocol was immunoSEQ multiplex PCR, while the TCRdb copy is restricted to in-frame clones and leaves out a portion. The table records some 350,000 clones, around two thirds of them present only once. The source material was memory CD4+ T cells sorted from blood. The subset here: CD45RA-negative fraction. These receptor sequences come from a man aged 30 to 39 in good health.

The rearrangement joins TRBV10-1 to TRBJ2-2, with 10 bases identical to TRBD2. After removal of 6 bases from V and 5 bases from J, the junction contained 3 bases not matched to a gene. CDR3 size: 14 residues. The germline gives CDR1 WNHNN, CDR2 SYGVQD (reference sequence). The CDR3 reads CASRPGLATGELFF. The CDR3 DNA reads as TGCGCCAGCAGGCCGGGACTAGCGACCGGGGAGCTGTTTTTT.

This chain's CDR3 is CASSTTSGDYEQYF. The CDR3 DNA reads as TGTGCCAGCAGTACGACTAGCGGGGATTACGAGCAGTACTTC. The chain links TRBV28 to TRBJ2-7, with 11 bases identical to TRBD2. Germline CDR1 MDHEN, CDR2 SYDVKM. Trimming removed 5 bases from V and 4 bases from J; junction bases left unmatched: 4. The CDR3 loop spans 14 amino acids.

Here the CDR3 DNA reads TGCGCCAGCAGTGGGCTAAACACCGGGGAGCTGTTTTTT. Encoded protein: CASSGLNTGELFF. V gene TRBV10-1 combines with J gene TRBJ2-2; D gene uncertain. V gave up 4 bases and J gave up 2 bases, with 5 bases separating them. CDR3 length equals 13 residues. From germline, CDR1 is WNHNN and CDR2 SYGVQD (reference sequence).

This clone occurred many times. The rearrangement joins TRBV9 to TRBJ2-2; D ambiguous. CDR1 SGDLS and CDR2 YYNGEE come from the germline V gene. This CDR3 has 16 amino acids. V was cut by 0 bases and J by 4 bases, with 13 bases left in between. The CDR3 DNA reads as TGTGCCAGCAGCGTAGAAATAAGTATGATCACCGGGGAGCTGTTTTTT. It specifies CASSVEISMITGELFF.

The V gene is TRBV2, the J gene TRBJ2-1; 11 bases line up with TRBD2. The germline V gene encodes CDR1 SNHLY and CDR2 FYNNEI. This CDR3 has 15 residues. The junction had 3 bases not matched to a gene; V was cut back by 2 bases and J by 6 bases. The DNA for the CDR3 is TGTGCCAGCAGTGAAACTAGCGGGAGAGTCAATGAGCAGTTCTTC. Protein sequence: CASSETSGRVNEQFF.

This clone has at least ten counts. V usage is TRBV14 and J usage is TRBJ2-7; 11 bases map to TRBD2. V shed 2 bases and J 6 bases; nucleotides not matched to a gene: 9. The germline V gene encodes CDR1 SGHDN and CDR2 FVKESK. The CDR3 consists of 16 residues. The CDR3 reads CASSQFTSGRTIEQYF. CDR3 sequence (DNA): TGTGCCAGCAGCCAATTTACTAGCGGGAGAACGATCGAGCAGTACTTC.